These T cell receptor beta chains were read from a single sample in a study of CD8+ T cells in alopecia areata. The repertoire was sequenced with immunoSEQ multiplex PCR; TCRdb's copy has only in-frame clones and lacks some. The sample lists 100,000 to 130,000 clones, almost 60% occurring once. Sequencing was done on a sample of CD8+ T cells sorted from blood. The source is a human donor in good health. The conserved cysteine and the conserved F or W are not part of the CDR3 here. The D gene is left open where the match is weak.

j_call cdr3_length d_call v_call cdr3_aa
TRBJ2-3 10 TRBD2 TRBV5-6 ASSPGGGSQY
TRBJ2-1 13 TRBD1 TRBV2 ASRLDRGGYNEQF
TRBJ2-2 10 . TRBV7-2 ASSLGSGELF
TRBJ1-6 12 TRBD1 TRBV30 AWSVGGDTSPLH
TRBJ1-1 10 . TRBV2 ARQGSNTEAF
TRBJ1-1 12 TRBD1 TRBV13 ASSPRQGGTEAF
TRBJ2-7 11 . TRBV13 ASSSTHSYEQY
TRBJ1-1 14 . TRBV28 ASSFAQGWGNTEAF
TRBJ2-1 14 TRBD2 TRBV9 ASSAPSGTTYNEQF
TRBJ2-7 12 . TRBV11-2 ASSPQAATYEQY
TRBJ2-5 15 . TRBV29-1 SVEESGWQPIQETQY
TRBJ1-2 14 . TRBV7-9 ASSLAVRDQNYGYT
TRBJ2-2 15 TRBD1 TRBV4-2 ASSQDYDRAGTGELF
TRBJ2-4 11 . TRBV9 ASSDSLENIQY
TRBJ2-7 14 . TRBV4-2 ASSQDKTVNGHEQY
TRBJ2-4 13 . TRBV13 ASSSKDAAQNIQY
TRBJ1-1 11 . TRBV19 ASSQTVNTEAF
TRBJ1-1 12 . TRBV7-9 ASSLEPAGAEAF
TRBJ2-5 17 TRBD1 TRBV28 ASCPLGDRDSPFQETQY
TRBJ2-1 15 . TRBV4-1 ASSQIPAGQSHNEQF
TRBJ2-3 14 . TRBV4-1 ASSLIPGTSTDTQY
TRBJ1-6 12 . TRBV27 ASGRGAANSPLH
TRBJ1-2 12 . TRBV30 AWSVGGVDYGYT
TRBJ1-2 11 TRBD1 TRBV4-1 ASSHQGDYGYT
TRBJ1-2 13 TRBD1 TRBV5-6 ASSHGTGDLYGYT
TRBJ2-1 10 . TRBV15 ATSRGETEQF
TRBJ2-5 12 . TRBV29-1 SVETDLGGETQY
TRBJ2-7 11 TRBD2 TRBV7-9 ASSPGTSYEQY
TRBJ2-2 10 . TRBV11-2 ASSSNTGELF
TRBJ2-3 11 . TRBV5-6 ASSLGGEDTQY
TRBJ2-7 10 . TRBV2 ASSVGGYEQY
TRBJ1-1 9 TRBD1 TRBV29-1 SVVTGSEAF
TRBJ2-1 13 . TRBV11-2 ASSLGRNSYNEQF
TRBJ2-1 11 TRBD2 TRBV15 ATSSRDYEEQF
TRBJ2-1 13 TRBD2 TRBV30 AWSFTGGPVDEQF
TRBJ2-1 13 TRBD1 TRBV11-2 ASSSDRGLFNEQF
TRBJ2-7 11 . TRBV27 ASSTRGPYEQY
TRBJ1-5 12 . TRBV5-6 ASSLSAGDQPQH
TRBJ2-5 13 . TRBV7-8 ASRDSARYKETQY